This is a list of T cell receptor beta chains from one sample in a study of OX40 agonist ivuxolimab in advanced cancers. Data came from immunoSEQ multiplex PCR; TCRdb stores just in-frame clones and leaves some out. Counted here are 75,000 or so clones, approximately 81% occurring once; the ten biggest clones make up about 8%. The source material was CD4+ or CD8+ T cells sorted from blood, sampled in a trial of the OX40 agonist ivuxolimab. All receptors derive from an adult with an advanced solid tumor such as melanoma, head and neck, liver or kidney cancer. CDR3s include the opening cysteine and the closing phenylalanine or tryptophan. The order of the fields is J gene, clone size, V gene, D gene, CDR3 DNA, CDR3 protein. D genes are given only for firm matches. Only some rows state a clone size, as once, few, many or a class for expanded clones.

TRBJ1-1,.,TRBV5-1,.,TGCGCCAGCAGCTCAAGGACGGCGAACACTGAAGCTTTCTTT,CASSSRTANTEAFF
TRBJ1-6,.,TRBV27,TRBD1,TGTGCCAGCAGGGTTATCAGGGGGCGAGAGGGTTCACCCCTCCACTTT,CASRVIRGREGSPLHF
TRBJ2-5,.,TRBV7-2,.,TGTGCCAGCAGCTTTCGGAGGATCGGTAACAAAGAGACCCAGTACTTC,CASSFRRIGNKETQYF
TRBJ2-7,.,TRBV5-6,.,TGTGCCAGCAGCCTGAACCTCGGACAGCCCTACGAGCAGTACTTC,CASSLNLGQPYEQYF
TRBJ1-2,.,TRBV5-6,.,TGTGCCAGCAGCTTGGTTCTGGGGGACTACACCTTC,CASSLVLGDYTF
TRBJ2-7,.,TRBV10-3,TRBD1,TGTGCCATCAGAGACAGGGTCGAGCAGTACTTC,CAIRDRVEQYF
TRBJ1-1,once,TRBV2,.,TGTGCCAGCAGAGGGGGGGGCAAAATGAACACTGAAGCTTTCTTT,CASRGGGKMNTEAFF
TRBJ2-4,.,TRBV19,.,TGTGCCAGTAGTATAGGGGCAGGTTTTCAGTACTTC,CASSIGAGFQYF
TRBJ2-1,.,TRBV7-7,.,TGTGCTAGCAGCTTAGGCCAGGGGGGTGAGCAGTTCTTC,CASSLGQGGEQFF
TRBJ2-5,once,TRBV11-2,.,TGTGCCAGCAGCTTGGGGACCTTTAGGTTGGAGGCCCAGTACTTC,CASSLGTFRLEAQYF
TRBJ2-7,once,TRBV29-1,.,TGCAGCGCACAACAGGGAGGGGTTTCTGAGCAGTACTTC,CSAQQGGVSEQYF
TRBJ1-1,.,TRBV6-4,.,TGTGCCAGCAGTGCAGATACTCGCACTGAAGCTTTCTTT,CASSADTRTEAFF
TRBJ1-1,.,TRBV5-6,TRBD1,TGTGCCAGCAGCCTACCGGGACAGGGGAACACTGAAGCTTTCTTT,CASSLPGQGNTEAFF
TRBJ2-7,.,TRBV19,.,TGTGCCAGTAGTAAGGGGGAAGGGGCGAATCCCTACGAGCAGTACTTC,CASSKGEGANPYEQYF
TRBJ2-7,.,TRBV7-9,TRBD1,TGTGCCAGCAGCTCAACCGACAGGGGATTTACCTACGAGCAGTACTTC,CASSSTDRGFTYEQYF
TRBJ2-1,.,TRBV5-6,.,TGTGCCAGCAGCAAGGGACTCTTGAGCTCCTACAATGAGCAGTTCTTC,CASSKGLLSSYNEQFF
TRBJ2-2,.,TRBV11-2,.,TGTGCCAGCAGCCGGAGGGGGAACACCGGGGAGCTGTTTTTT,CASSRRGNTGELFF
TRBJ2-1,.,TRBV7-2,.,TGTGCCAGCAGCTTAGAACAGGGACATGAGCAGTTCTTC,CASSLEQGHEQFF
TRBJ2-7,.,TRBV2,.,TGTGCCAGCAGTGGGACCAGGGCGCGGGAGCAGTACTTC,CASSGTRAREQYF
TRBJ2-5,.,TRBV6-1,.,TGTGCCAGCAGTGTGTCGTGGACCCCGGGGGAGACCCAGTACTTC,CASSVSWTPGETQYF
TRBJ2-1,.,TRBV28,.,TGTGCCAGCAGTTTACGCGATGAGCAGTTCTTC,CASSLRDEQFF
TRBJ1-1,.,TRBV6-5,.,TGTGCCAGCTCCCGCGGGGGCGTAAACACTGAAGCTTTCTTT,CASSRGGVNTEAFF
TRBJ2-7,.,TRBV2,.,TGTGCCAGCAGTGGGGGGACAATGGCCTACGAGCAGTACTTC,CASSGGTMAYEQYF
TRBJ2-1,.,TRBV7-9,.,TGTGCCAGCAGCTCCAGCGGTGCCTACAATGAGCAGTTCTTC,CASSSSGAYNEQFF
TRBJ2-5,.,TRBV5-4,TRBD2,TGTGCCAGCCGCTCGAAGGCGGGGGAAGAGACCCAGTACTTC,CASRSKAGEETQYF
TRBJ1-1,.,TRBV19,TRBD1,TGTGCCAGTAGTAGAACCGGGACAGGCTATCAGAACACTGAAGCTTTCTTT,CASSRTGTGYQNTEAFF
TRBJ2-7,once,TRBV14,.,TGTGCCAGCAGCCAGATAGCGCCGCCCTACGAGCAGTACTTC,CASSQIAPPYEQYF